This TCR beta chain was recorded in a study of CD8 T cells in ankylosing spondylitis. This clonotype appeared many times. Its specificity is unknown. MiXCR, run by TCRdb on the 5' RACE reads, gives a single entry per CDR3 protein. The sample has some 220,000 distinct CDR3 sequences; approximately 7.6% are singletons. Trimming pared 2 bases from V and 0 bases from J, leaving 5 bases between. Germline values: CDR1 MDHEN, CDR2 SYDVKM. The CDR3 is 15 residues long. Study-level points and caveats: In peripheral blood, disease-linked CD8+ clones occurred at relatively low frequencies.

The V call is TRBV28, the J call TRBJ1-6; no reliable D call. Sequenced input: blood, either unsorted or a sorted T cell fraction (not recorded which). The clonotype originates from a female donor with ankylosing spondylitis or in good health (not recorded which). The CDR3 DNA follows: TGTGCCAGCAGTTTAGTGGACTCCTATAATTCACCCCTCCACTTT. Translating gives CASSLVDSYNSPLHF.